These T cell receptor beta chains were read from a single sample in a study of cytomegalovirus exposure and HLA in healthy donors. TCRdb's copy holds only in-frame clones and misses some; the assay was immunoSEQ multiplex PCR. The table has about 120,000 clones, over 15% seen once. Sequenced: PBMCs. Every receptor here comes from a woman under 30 in good health and CMV-seronegative. Each CDR3 is given with its conserved first and last residue. Fields, in order: CDR3 DNA, CDR3 protein, D gene, J gene, V gene, clone size, CDR3 length. D genes are given only for firm matches. A row's size may be missing; if present it is once, few, many or a size class.

DNA: TGTGCCAGCAGTGAAATGGCTAGGGGGACACCCAATCAGCCCCAGCATTTT
CDR3: CASSEMARGTPNQPQHF
D: NA
J: TRBJ1-5
V: TRBV2
size: few
length: 17

DNA: TGCGCCAGCGGCCTGACAGGGAACACCGGGGAGCTGTTTTTT
CDR3: CASGLTGNTGELFF
D: NA
J: TRBJ2-2
V: TRBV5-1
size: few
length: 14

DNA: TGTGCCAGCAGTTACTCTGACATATTCCTCCACGAGCAGTACTTC
CDR3: CASSYSDIFLHEQYF
D: NA
J: TRBJ2-7
V: TRBV6-7
size: few
length: 15

DNA: TGTGCCATCAGTGTGGCAAGGGGGTATGGGAACACTGAAGCTTTCTTT
CDR3: CAISVARGYGNTEAFF
D: NA
J: TRBJ1-1
V: TRBV10-3
size: few
length: 16

DNA: TGTGCCAGTAGTATAAGCGGGGGGGGGAACAATGAGCAGTTCTTC
CDR3: CASSISGGGNNEQFF
D: TRBD2
J: TRBJ2-1
V: TRBV19
size: NA
length: 15

DNA: TGCGCCAGCAGCGGAGGGGGCGGGAGGGCCCTCGAGCAGTACTTC
CDR3: CASSGGGGRALEQYF
D: TRBD2
J: TRBJ2-7
V: TRBV5-1
size: NA
length: 15

DNA: TGCGCCAGCAGCTCCCGAGCCGGGGAGCTGTTTTTT
CDR3: CASSSRAGELFF
D: NA
J: TRBJ2-2
V: TRBV5-1
size: NA
length: 12

DNA: TGCAGCGTCGAACGGGGAGACATAAGCACAGATACGCAGTATTTT
CDR3: CSVERGDISTDTQYF
D: NA
J: TRBJ2-3
V: TRBV29-1
size: NA
length: 15

DNA: TGTGCCAGCAGCTTTGGCGGGAGGGCCCAGGAGCAGTACTTC
CDR3: CASSFGGRAQEQYF
D: TRBD2
J: TRBJ2-7
V: TRBV5-4
size: few
length: 14

DNA: TGTGCCAGTAGTCCTAACAGGGAAGGGGAGACCCAGTACTTC
CDR3: CASSPNREGETQYF
D: NA
J: TRBJ2-5
V: TRBV19
size: few
length: 14

DNA: TGTGCCAGCAGCAAAGAGAGCAGGGCCTACTATAATTCACCCCTCCACTTT
CDR3: CASSKESRAYYNSPLHF
D: NA
J: TRBJ1-6
V: TRBV21-1
size: few
length: 17

DNA: TGTGCCAGCAGCCAACAGGACAGGGGAGTGAGCACTGAAGCTTTCTTT
CDR3: CASSQQDRGVSTEAFF
D: TRBD1
J: TRBJ1-1
V: TRBV7-3
size: few
length: 16

DNA: TGTGCCAGCAGCCGTGACAGGCTTACCGGGGAGCTGTTTTTT
CDR3: CASSRDRLTGELFF
D: NA
J: TRBJ2-2
V: TRBV5-4
size: few
length: 14

DNA: TGCAGCGTGGCAGGGGGCGCTGAACAGCCCCAGCATTTT
CDR3: CSVAGGAEQPQHF
D: TRBD1
J: TRBJ1-5
V: TRBV29-1
size: few
length: 13

DNA: TGCGCCAGCAGCCCTGGGACACGGCGTAACGAGCAGTACTTC
CDR3: CASSPGTRRNEQYF
D: NA
J: TRBJ2-7
V: TRBV5-1
size: few
length: 14

DNA: TGTGCCAGCAGTGACGCCATCGGGGAGACCCAGTACTTC
CDR3: CASSDAIGETQYF
D: NA
J: TRBJ2-5
V: TRBV2
size: NA
length: 13

DNA: TGTGCCAGCAGCAGAGGGACTAGCGGGACCCAGTACTTC
CDR3: CASSRGTSGTQYF
D: TRBD2
J: TRBJ2-5
V: TRBV6-1
size: NA
length: 13

DNA: TGTGCCAGTACTCCTAGCGGGACCCACAATGAGCAGTTCTTC
CDR3: CASTPSGTHNEQFF
D: TRBD2
J: TRBJ2-1
V: TRBV9
size: NA
length: 14

DNA: TGTGCCACCAGCACACCCGGAGGGGAGAGGGTTGATCCAAAACTGTTTTTT
CDR3: CATSTPGGERVDPKLFF
D: NA
J: TRBJ1-4
V: TRBV15
size: NA
length: 17

DNA: TGCGCCAGCAGCTTGGGGCCCTCCTCCTACAATGAGCAGTTCTTC
CDR3: CASSLGPSSYNEQFF
D: NA
J: TRBJ2-1
V: TRBV5-1
size: NA
length: 15

DNA: TGTGCCAGTAGGCGACTAGCGGGAGGGCCCGGGGAGCTGTTTTTT
CDR3: CASRRLAGGPGELFF
D: TRBD2
J: TRBJ2-2
V: TRBV19
size: few
length: 15

DNA: TGTGCCAGCACCCCGACAGGGACATCCTACGAGCAGTACTTC
CDR3: CASTPTGTSYEQYF
D: TRBD1
J: TRBJ2-7
V: TRBV28
size: few
length: 14

DNA: TGTGCCAGCACCCCTGGGGGGACTTACAATGAGCAGTTCTTC
CDR3: CASTPGGTYNEQFF
D: NA
J: TRBJ2-1
V: TRBV7-8
size: NA
length: 14

DNA: TGTGCCTGGAACCGGTTGGGGGGACCCCAGCATTTT
CDR3: CAWNRLGGPQHF
D: NA
J: TRBJ1-5
V: TRBV30
size: NA
length: 12

DNA: TGTGCCAGCTCTTACCGGGGGGATGAAAAACTGTTTTTT
CDR3: CASSYRGDEKLFF
D: NA
J: TRBJ1-4
V: TRBV13
size: NA
length: 13

DNA: TGTGCCAGTAGTATGCAGGGGAGTCGCTACACCTTC
CDR3: CASSMQGSRYTF
D: NA
J: TRBJ1-2
V: TRBV19
size: NA
length: 12

DNA: TGCGCCAGCAGCTTGGAGGACAGGGGGGTCTTTGGCTACACCTTC
CDR3: CASSLEDRGVFGYTF
D: TRBD1
J: TRBJ1-2
V: TRBV5-1
size: few
length: 15

DNA: TGTGCCAGCAGCCAAGACAGGGTAGGTGAAGCTTTCTTT
CDR3: CASSQDRVGEAFF
D: TRBD1
J: TRBJ1-1
V: TRBV6-4
size: few
length: 13

DNA: TGCGCCAGCCGTTTGGGATCGTCCGAGCAGTACTTC
CDR3: CASRLGSSEQYF
D: NA
J: TRBJ2-7
V: TRBV5-1
size: NA
length: 12

DNA: TGTGCCAGCAGTGTGGGAGGCTATGGCTACACCTTC
CDR3: CASSVGGYGYTF
D: NA
J: TRBJ1-2
V: TRBV2
size: few
length: 12

DNA: TGTGCCAGCACCGAAATAGTTAAAGATACGCAGTATTTT
CDR3: CASTEIVKDTQYF
D: NA
J: TRBJ2-3
V: TRBV6-1
size: few
length: 13

DNA: TGTGCCAGCAGCCCCGGGGGAACTGAAGCTTTCTTT
CDR3: CASSPGGTEAFF
D: NA
J: TRBJ1-1
V: TRBV14
size: NA
length: 12